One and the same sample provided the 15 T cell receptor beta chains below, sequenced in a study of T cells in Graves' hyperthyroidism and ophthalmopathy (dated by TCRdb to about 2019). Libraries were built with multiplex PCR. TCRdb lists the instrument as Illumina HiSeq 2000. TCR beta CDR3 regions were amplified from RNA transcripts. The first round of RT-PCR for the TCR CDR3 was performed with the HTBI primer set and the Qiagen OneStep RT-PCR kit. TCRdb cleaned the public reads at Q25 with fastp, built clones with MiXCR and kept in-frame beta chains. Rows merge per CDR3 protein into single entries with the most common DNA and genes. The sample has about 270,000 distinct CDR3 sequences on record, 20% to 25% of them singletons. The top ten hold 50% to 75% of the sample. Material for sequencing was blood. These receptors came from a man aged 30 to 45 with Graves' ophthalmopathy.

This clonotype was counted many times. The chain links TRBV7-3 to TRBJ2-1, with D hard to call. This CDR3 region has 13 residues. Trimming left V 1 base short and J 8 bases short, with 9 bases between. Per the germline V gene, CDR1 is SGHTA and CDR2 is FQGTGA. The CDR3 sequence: CASSLNSGYEQFF. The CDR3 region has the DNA TGTGCCAGCAGCTTAAATTCTGGCTATGAGCAGTTCTTC.

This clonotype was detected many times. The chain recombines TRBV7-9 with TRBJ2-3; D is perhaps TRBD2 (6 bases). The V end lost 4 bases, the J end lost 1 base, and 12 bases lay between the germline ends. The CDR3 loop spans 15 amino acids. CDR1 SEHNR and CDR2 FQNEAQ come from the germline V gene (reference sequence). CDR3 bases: TGTGCCAGCAGCTGGAGGGGATGGGGCACAGATACGCAGTATTTT. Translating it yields CASSWRGWGTDTQYF.

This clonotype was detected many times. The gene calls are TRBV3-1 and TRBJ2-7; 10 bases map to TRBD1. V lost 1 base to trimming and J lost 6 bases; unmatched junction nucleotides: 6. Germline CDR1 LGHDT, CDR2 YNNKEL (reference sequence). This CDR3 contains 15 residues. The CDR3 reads CASSQGKTGGGEQYF. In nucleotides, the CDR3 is TGTGCCAGCAGCCAAGGGAAGACAGGGGGCGGCGAGCAGTACTTC.

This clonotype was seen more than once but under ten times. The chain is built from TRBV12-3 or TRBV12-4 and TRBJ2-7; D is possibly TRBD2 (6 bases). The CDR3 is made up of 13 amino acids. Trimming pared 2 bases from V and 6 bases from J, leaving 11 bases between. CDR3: CASSLQAGSEQYF. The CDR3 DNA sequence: TGTGCCAGCAGTTTACAGGCCGGGAGCGAGCAGTACTTC.

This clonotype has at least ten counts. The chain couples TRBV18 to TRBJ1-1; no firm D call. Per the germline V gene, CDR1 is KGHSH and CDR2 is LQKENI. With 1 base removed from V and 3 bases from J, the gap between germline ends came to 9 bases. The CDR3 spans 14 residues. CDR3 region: CASSPRVWDTEAFF. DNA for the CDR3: TGTGCCAGCTCACCACGGGTCTGGGACACTGAAGCTTTCTTT.

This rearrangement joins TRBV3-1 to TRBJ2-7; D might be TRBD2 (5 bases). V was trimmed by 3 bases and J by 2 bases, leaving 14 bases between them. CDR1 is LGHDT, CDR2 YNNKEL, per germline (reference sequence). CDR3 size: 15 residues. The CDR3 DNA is TGTGCCAGCAGCCACGGGTGGAGGAATCCCTACGAGCAGTACTTC. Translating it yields CASSHGWRNPYEQYF.

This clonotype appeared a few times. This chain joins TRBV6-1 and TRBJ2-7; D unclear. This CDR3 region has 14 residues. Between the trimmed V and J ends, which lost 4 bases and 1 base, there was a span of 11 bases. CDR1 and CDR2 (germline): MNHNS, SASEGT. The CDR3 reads CASSARIGSYEQYF. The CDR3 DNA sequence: TGTGCCAGCAGTGCCCGAATCGGGTCCTACGAGCAGTACTTC.

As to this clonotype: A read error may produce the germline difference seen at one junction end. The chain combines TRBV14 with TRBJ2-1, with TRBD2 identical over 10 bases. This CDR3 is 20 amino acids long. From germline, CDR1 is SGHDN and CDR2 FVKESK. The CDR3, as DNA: TGTGCCAGCAGCGAAGACGGGGATTTGGGGGGACTAGCGAATTACAATGAGCAGTTCTTC. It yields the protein CASSEDGDLGGLANYNEQFF.

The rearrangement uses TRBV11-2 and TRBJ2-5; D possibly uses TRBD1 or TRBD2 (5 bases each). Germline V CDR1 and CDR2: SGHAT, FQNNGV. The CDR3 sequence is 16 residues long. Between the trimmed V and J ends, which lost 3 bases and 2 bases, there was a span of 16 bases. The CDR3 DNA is TGTGCCAGCAGCTTCCCACAAGGGACGGCACAAGAGACCCAGTACTTC. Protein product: CASSFPQGTAQETQYF.

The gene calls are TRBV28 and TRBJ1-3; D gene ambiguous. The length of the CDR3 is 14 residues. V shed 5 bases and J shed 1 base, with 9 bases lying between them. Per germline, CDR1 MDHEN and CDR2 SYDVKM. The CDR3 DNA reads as TGTGCCAGCAGTGAGCAGATATCTGGAAACACCATATATTTT. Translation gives CASSEQISGNTIYF.

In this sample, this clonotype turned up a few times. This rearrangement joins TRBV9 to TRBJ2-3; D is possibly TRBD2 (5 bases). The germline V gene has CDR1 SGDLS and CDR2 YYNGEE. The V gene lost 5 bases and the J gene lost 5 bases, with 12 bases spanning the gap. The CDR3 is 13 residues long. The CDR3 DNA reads TGTGCCAGCAGTGAGGGCCTGGGAGATACGCAGTATTTT. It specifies CASSEGLGDTQYF.

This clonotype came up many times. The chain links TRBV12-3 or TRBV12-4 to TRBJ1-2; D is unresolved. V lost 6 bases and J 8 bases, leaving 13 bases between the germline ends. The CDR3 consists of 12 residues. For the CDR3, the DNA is TGTGCCAGCAGCTCCAAGGCGGAAGGCTACACCTTC. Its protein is CASSSKAEGYTF.

The CDR3 loop reads CSVAGGGKDTQYF. CDR3 bases: TGCAGCGTTGCGGGTGGGGGGAAAGATACGCAGTATTTT. The chain combines TRBV29-1 with TRBJ2-3, with a possible D match to TRBD2 (6 bases). This CDR3 is 13 amino acids long. CDR1 SQVTM and CDR2 ANQGSEA come from the germline V gene. Trimming cost V 4 bases and J 5 bases, with 13 bases left between them.

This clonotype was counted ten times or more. CDR3 amino acids: CASGGGPEQFF. The CDR3 bases are TGTGCCAGCGGAGGGGGGCCTGAGCAGTTCTTC. The chain joins TRBV12-3 or TRBV12-4 to TRBJ2-1, with D perhaps given as TRBD1 or TRBD2 (6 bases each). The CDR3 covers 11 residues. With 8 bases removed from V and 9 bases from J, the gap between germline ends came to 11 bases.

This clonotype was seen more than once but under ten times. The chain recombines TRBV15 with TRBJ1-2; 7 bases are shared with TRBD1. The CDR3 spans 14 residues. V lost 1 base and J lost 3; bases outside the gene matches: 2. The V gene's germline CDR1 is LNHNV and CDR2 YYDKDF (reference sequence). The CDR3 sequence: CATSRGGTDYGYTF. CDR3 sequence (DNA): TGTGCCACCAGCAGAGGGGGGACAGACTATGGCTACACCTTC.